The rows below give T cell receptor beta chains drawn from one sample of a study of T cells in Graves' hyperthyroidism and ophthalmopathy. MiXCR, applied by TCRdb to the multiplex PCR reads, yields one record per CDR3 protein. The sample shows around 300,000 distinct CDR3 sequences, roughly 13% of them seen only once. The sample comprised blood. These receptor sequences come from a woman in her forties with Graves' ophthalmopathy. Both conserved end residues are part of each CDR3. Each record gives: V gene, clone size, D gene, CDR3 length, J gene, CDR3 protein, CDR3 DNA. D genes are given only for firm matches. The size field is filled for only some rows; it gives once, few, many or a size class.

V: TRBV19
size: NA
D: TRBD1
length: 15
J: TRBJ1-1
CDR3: CASSTTGDGNTEAFF
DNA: TGTGCCAGTAGTACGACAGGGGATGGTAACACTGAAGCTTTCTTT

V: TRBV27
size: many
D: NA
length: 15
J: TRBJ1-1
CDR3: CASSPLRGVDTEAFF
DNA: TGTGCCAGCAGTCCACTTAGGGGGGTGGACACTGAAGCTTTCTTT

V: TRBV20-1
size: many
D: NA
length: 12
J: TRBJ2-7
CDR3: CSARDPSAGQYF
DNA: TGCAGTGCTAGAGATCCATCCGCAGGGCAGTACTTC

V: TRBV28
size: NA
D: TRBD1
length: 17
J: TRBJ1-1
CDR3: CASSFSPGTGGNTEAFF
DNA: TGTGCCAGCAGTTTCTCCCCTGGGACAGGGGGGAACACTGAAGCTTTCTTT

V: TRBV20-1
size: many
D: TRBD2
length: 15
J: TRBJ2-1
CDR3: CSANRLAGTYNEQFF
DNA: TGCAGTGCAAACCGGCTAGCGGGAACCTACAATGAGCAGTTCTTC

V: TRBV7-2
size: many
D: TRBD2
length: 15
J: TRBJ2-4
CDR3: CASSLGLAGGNIQYF
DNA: TGTGCCAGCAGCTTAGGGCTAGCGGGAGGGAACATTCAGTACTTC

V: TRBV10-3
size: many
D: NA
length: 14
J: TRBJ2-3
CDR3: CAISVVTGDDTQYF
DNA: TGTGCCATCAGTGTAGTCACTGGAGACGATACGCAGTATTTT

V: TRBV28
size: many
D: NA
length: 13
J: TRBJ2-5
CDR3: CASSLGNPKTQYF
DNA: TGTGCCAGCAGTTTAGGGAACCCGAAGACCCAGTACTTC

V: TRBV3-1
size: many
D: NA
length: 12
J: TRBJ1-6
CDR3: CASSDAASPLHF
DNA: TGTGCCAGCAGCGATGCAGCCTCACCCCTCCACTTT

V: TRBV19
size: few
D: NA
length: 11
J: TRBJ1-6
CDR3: CASRTPSPFHF
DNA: TGTGCCAGTAGAACTCCTTCTCCCTTCCACTTT

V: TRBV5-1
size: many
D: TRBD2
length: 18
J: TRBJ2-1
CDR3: CASTLEGLAGGSYNEQFF
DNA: TGCGCCAGCACCCTGGAGGGACTAGCGGGGGGTTCCTACAATGAGCAGTTCTTC